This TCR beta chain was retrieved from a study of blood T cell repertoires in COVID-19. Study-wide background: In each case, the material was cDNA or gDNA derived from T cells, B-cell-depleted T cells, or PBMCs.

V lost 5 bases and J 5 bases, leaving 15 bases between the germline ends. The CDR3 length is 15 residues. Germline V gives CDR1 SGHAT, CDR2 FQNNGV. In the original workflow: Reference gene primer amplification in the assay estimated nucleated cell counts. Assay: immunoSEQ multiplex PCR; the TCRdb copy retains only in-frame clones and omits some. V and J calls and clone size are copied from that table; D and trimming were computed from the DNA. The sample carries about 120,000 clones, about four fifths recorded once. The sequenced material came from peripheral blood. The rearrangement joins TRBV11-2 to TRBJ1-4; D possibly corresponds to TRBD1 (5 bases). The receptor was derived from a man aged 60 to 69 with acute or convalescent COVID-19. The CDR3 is CASSLLKGMNEKLFF. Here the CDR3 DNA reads TGTGCCAGCAGCCTCCTCAAGGGGATGAATGAAAAACTGTTTTTT.